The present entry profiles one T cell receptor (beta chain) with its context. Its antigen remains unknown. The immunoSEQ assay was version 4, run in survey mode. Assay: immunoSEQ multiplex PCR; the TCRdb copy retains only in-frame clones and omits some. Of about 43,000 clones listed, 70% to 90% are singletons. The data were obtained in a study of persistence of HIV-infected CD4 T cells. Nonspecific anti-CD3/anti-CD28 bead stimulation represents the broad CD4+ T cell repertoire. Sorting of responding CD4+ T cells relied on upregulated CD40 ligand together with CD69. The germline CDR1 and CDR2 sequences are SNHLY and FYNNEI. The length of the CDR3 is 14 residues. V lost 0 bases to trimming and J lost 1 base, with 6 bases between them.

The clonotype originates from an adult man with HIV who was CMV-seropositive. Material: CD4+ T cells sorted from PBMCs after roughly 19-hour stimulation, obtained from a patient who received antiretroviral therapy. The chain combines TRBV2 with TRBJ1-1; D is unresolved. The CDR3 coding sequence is TGTGCCAGCAGTGAAGCGCGGTCGAACACTGAAGCTTTCTTT. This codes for CASSEARSNTEAFF. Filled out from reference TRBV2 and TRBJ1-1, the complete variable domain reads EPEVTQTPSHQVTQMGQEVILRCVPISNHLYFYWYRQILGQKVEFLVSFYNNEISEKSEIFDDQFSVERPDGSNFTLKIRSTKLEDSAMYFCASSEARSNTEAFFGQGTRLTVV.